This TCR beta chain was recorded in a study of shared clonotypes between healthy human individuals (TCRdb year 2020). General notes on the study: Two women and three men aged 18 to 49 years were included in the cohort. Blood TCR repertoires of roughly five healthy adults were deeply sequenced to estimate repertoire size and the extent of clonotype sharing between individuals. Libraries were prepared and TCR repertoires were sequenced by different laboratories using diverse techniques, in order to increase sequencing depth and limit assay-specific biases. Between about 0.85 and 9.5 billion PBMCs per donor were obtained by leukapheresis.

Notes on this clone: No antigen is known for it. No base-level quality is on record; no much larger clone is a single base apart.

Beyond this particular receptor, the publication reports: Pairwise subsampling led to the expectation that sequencing depth would affect the degree of clonotype sharing among donors. The genetic and exposure-history diversity represented was limited by the small number of donors. Sampling was restricted to blood, and TCR repertoires in tissues likely differ from the TCR repertoires found in blood.

Using the deep immunoSEQ assay, TCR CDR3 regions were amplified from genomic DNA by multiplex PCR. Extracted genomic DNA from each cell subset was spread evenly across all wells of several immunoSEQ 96-well plates, with each plate serving as a replicate. For unsorted PBMC, about 270 ng of genomic DNA, equivalent to about 32,000 T cell genomes, went into each replicate PCR. Ten immunoSEQ deep assay plates were used to sequence the unsorted PBMC genomic DNA. Purified libraries were measured with a Qubit 3.0 fluorometer, size-checked on a Bioanalyzer 2100, and measured again with the KAPA Library Quantification kit. Every immunoSEQ 96-well plate was sequenced on a separate single-read 150-cycle Illumina NextSeq 550 flow cell. Per the original workflow: Because the immunoSEQ output included only junctional sequences and no quality scores, the filtering could not be the same as the filtering used for full-length reads. To assign V/J genes and CDR3, sequences were annotated using PyIR, a Python wrapper for IgBLAST v1.9, with IMGT germline references. Reads with weak V/J assignments (E-value above 1e-6), missing CDR3, stop codons, out-of-frame junctions, or ambiguous translated residues were removed. V3J clonotypes were defined as sequences sharing an identical inferred V gene, J gene, and CDR3 amino acid sequence. To compute the percentage overlap between repertoires, the number of shared unique clonotypes was divided by the size of the smaller repertoire. Three approaches were used to assess repertoire richness: RTK rarefaction, the Chao1 estimator, and Recon v2.1 estimates of unobserved clonotypes. TCRdb's version of the immuneACCESS table is confined to in-frame rearrangements and falls short of the full clone set. An unresolved V gene accounts for under half of the shortfall where checked; the remainder is of unknown origin. V and J calls and clone size are given by that table; D and trimming were obtained from the DNA. Present in this sample are about 560,000 clones, around three quarters of which were seen just once. More than 10% of the sample comes from the top ten.

The donors were healthy, HIV-negative adults who had no recently reported acute infections or vaccinations. All donors were Caucasian adults living in Nashville, Tennessee, USA. For unsorted samples, 84 million or so PBMCs were counted, and genomic DNA was extracted using the QIAamp DNA Blood Mini kit. Blood was obtained by leukapheresis, after which PBMCs were separated by Ficoll-Histopaque density gradient centrifugation and cryopreserved in liquid nitrogen vapor phase. CDR1 and CDR2, per the germline V gene, are SGHAT and FQNNGV. The CDR3, from cysteine to phenylalanine, totals 15 residues. The entry retains the CDR3 DNA only, 45 bases that are in frame from base 1. Trimming at the junction amounts to 1 base on V and 0 bases on J, and the germline ends lie 7 bases apart.

The chain is made from TRBV11-2 and TRBJ1-3; the D gene cannot be named for sure. The TCR was taken from a woman aged 40-49 years in good health. Some clones in this sample may be carry-over from other donors' samples. The sample comprised PBMCs. Here is the DNA: TGTGCCAGCAGCTTAGTTGTAGACTCTGGAAACACCATATATTTT. This is translated as CASSLVVDSGNTIYF. Where the CDR3 stops, the reference TRBV11-2 and TRBJ1-3 genes take over; the full variable domain is EAGVAQSPRYKIIEKRQSVAFWCNPISGHATLYWYQQILGQGPKLLIQFQNNGVVDDSQLPKDRFSAERLKGVDSTLKIQPAKLEDSAVYLCASSLVVDSGNTIYFGEGSWLTVV.